This TCR beta chain is drawn from a study of CD8+ T cells in alopecia areata. Regarding the study as a whole: Any link of baseline CD8+ expansion to response, resting on one nonresponder, remains uncertain.

cDNA serving as the sequencing template came from extracted, reverse transcribed RNA. Only in-frame clones appear in the TCRdb table, and some are missing; sequencing was by immunoSEQ multiplex PCR. Of more than 95,000 clones in the sample, about three fifths were seen once. Germline V gene sequence: CDR1 LGHNA, CDR2 YSLEER. Trimming took off 3 bases at V and 8 bases at J, with 25 bases between the two ends. The CDR3 loop spans 17 amino acids. Treatment noted: oral pan-JAK inhibitor, 5-10 mg twice daily. Regarding this clone: Its target is unknown.

This sequence was found in a human donor with alopecia areata. The sample here was CD8+ T cells sorted from blood, taken at week 4, from a patient treated with tofacitinib. This chain joins TRBV4-3 and TRBJ1-2, with no clear D. CDR3 DNA sequence: TGCGCCAGCAGCCACCAAGCATCCACCGAGGGAGGAAACGGCTACACCTTC. It yields the protein CASSHQASTEGGNGYTF.